This T cell receptor (beta chain) was recovered during a study of human T cells and chemical hapten exposure. The study, taken as a whole, reports: There was no change with DPC sensitization in TCRs above 1 in 1000 frequency.

Time point noted: patch test 2, 6 weeks after DPC sensitization. Stated treatment: therapeutic diphenylcyclopropenone sensitization with weekly scalp DPC. V was shortened by 2 bases and J by 7 bases, with 6 bases between the two germline ends. From germline, CDR1 is MNHEY and CDR2 SVGEGT. This CDR3 region has 13 residues. This clonotype showed up many times. Its target is not known. Unique molecular identifiers were attached to individual cDNA molecules during library preparation. TCRdb processed the RACE reads anew with MiXCR; each CDR3 protein has one entry. The data contain 84,000 or so distinct CDR3 sequences, approximately 10% of them singletons.

The V and J genes are TRBV6-2 or TRBV6-3 and TRBJ1-6; the D is unclear. This sequence was found in a woman aged 25-40 years with alopecia areata. Some clones in this sample may be carry-over from other donors' samples. The specimen was whole blood, collected in connection with sensitization to the hapten diphenylcyclopropenone (DPC). CDR3 sequence reads: CASSYRWNSPLHF. Here the CDR3 DNA reads TGTGCCAGCAGTTACAGATGGAATTCACCCCTCCACTTT.